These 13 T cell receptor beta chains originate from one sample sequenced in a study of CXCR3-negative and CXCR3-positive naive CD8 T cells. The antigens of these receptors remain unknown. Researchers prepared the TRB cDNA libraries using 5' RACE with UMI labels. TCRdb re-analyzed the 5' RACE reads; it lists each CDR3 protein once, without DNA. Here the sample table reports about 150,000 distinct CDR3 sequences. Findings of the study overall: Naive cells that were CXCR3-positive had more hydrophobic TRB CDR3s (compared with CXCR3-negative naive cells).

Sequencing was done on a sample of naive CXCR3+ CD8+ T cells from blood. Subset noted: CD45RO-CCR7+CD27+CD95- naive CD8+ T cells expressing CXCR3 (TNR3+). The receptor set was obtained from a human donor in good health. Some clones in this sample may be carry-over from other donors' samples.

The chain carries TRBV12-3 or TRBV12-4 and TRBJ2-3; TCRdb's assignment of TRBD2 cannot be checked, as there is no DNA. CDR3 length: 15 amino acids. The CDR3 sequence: CASSASFSSTDTQYF.

Here the CDR3 reads CAISESEENSPLHF. The V call is TRBV10-3, the J call TRBJ1-6. Germline values: CDR1 ENHRY, CDR2 SYGVKD. The CDR3 consists of 14 residues.

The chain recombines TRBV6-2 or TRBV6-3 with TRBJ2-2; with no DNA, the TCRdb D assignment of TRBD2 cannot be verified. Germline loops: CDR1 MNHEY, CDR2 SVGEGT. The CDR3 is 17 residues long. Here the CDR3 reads CASSYFPGGDYTGELFF.

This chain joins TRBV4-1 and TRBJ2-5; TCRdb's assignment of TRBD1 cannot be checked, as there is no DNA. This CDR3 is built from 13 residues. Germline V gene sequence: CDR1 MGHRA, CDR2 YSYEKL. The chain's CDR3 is CASSQATGETQYF.

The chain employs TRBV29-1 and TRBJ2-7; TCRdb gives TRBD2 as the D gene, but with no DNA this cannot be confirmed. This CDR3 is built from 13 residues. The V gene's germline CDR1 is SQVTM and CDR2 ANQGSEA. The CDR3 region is CSVAVEGSYEQYF.

Here the CDR3 reads CASSEGFSYEQYF. The rearrangement links TRBV10-1 to TRBJ2-7. The CDR3 spans 13 residues. Germline CDR1 WNHNN, CDR2 SYGVQD (reference sequence).

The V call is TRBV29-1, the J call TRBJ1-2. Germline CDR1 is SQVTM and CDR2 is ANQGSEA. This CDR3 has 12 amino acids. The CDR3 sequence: CSHNGDNYGYTF.

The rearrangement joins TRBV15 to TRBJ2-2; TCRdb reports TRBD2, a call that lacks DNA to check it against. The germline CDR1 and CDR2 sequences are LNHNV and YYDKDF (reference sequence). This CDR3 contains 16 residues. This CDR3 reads CATSRDKLLAAGELFF.

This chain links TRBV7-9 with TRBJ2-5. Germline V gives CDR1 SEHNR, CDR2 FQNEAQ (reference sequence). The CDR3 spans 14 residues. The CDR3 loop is CASSRDITGETQYF.

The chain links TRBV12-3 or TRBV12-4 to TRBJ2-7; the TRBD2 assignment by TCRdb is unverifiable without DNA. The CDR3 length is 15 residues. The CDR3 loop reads CASSFSQGLAYEQYF.

The CDR3 here is CASSQDLEDTQYF. The chain recombines TRBV3-1 with TRBJ2-3. CDR3 length equals 13 residues. Germline CDR1 reads LGHDT; CDR2 reads YNNKEL (reference sequence).

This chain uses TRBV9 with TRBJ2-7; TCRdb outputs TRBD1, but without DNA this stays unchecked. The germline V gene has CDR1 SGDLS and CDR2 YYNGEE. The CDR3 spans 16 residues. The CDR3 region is CASSPPGQPGIDEQYF.

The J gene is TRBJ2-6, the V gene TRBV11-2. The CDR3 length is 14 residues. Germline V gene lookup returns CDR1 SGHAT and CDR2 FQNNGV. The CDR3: CASSLESGANVLTF.